The 22 T cell receptor beta chains below were found in one sample sequenced in a study of T cell clusters in autoimmune cytopenias. Approximately 36,000 genome equivalents of blood DNA were amplified for TRB. TRB was amplified by touch-down multiplex PCR, primer pools A and B combined. TCRdb reprocessed the multiplex PCR reads and stores each CDR3 protein as one record, lacking DNA. This table lists about 6,000 distinct CDR3 sequences. Sequenced material: peripheral blood. The origin of the receptors is a human donor with an autoimmune cytopenia or autoimmune hepatitis (not recorded which).

The chain employs TRBV11-1 and TRBJ2-3; TCRdb picks TRBD2, but there is no DNA to check that call. Germline lookup yields CDR1 SGHAT and CDR2 FQDESV (reference sequence). The CDR3 length is 19 residues. The CDR3 here is CASSLEGLAEMTSTDTQYF.

This clonotype shows up as medium-sized by frequency. The gene calls are TRBV30 and TRBJ1-1. This CDR3 has 13 amino acids. Germline V gives CDR1 GTSNPN, CDR2 SVGIG (reference sequence). This CDR3 reads CAWSRSENTEAFF.

The J gene is TRBJ2-5, the V gene TRBV5-1; the TRBD2 assignment by TCRdb is unverifiable without DNA. Germline-derived CDR1 and CDR2 are SGHRS and YFSETQ. CDR3 length: 17 amino acids. The CDR3 spells CASSLVGTSGSQETQYF.

Judged by frequency, this clonotype is medium-sized. The CDR3 loop is CASGRALYNEQFF. The chain carries TRBV6-2 or TRBV6-3 and TRBJ2-1; TCRdb names TRBD2, which stays unverified in the absence of DNA. The CDR3 sequence is 13 residues long. CDR1 is MNHEY and CDR2 is SVGEGT in the germline V gene.

This clonotype is identified as medium-sized from frequency. The chain is built from TRBV15 and TRBJ2-3; TCRdb calls TRBD2, which cannot be checked without DNA. Germline CDR1 reads LNHNV; CDR2 reads YYDKDF (reference sequence). The CDR3 is 15 residues long. The CDR3 loop reads CATSSSVLFTDTQYF.

This chain links TRBV20-1 with TRBJ1-2. The germline CDR1 and CDR2 sequences are DFQATT and SNEGSKA (reference sequence). CDR3 length: 11 residues. This chain's CDR3 is CRVRERDGYTF.

The genes are TRBV5-1 and TRBJ2-3. This CDR3 is built from 13 residues. Germline values: CDR1 SGHRS, CDR2 YFSETQ. CDR3: CASSLGLRDTQYF.

The gene calls are TRBV6-5 and TRBJ2-2; TCRdb indicates TRBD1, and absent DNA this call remains unverified. The CDR3 contains 14 residues. Germline lookup yields CDR1 MNHEY and CDR2 SVGAGI. CDR3 sequence: CASSYGAGTGELFF.

This clonotype shows up as medium-sized by frequency. The CDR3 loop reads CASSPSGFYEQYF. The gene calls are TRBV19 and TRBJ2-7; lacking DNA, the TRBD1 call made by TCRdb goes unchecked. The CDR3 has 13 amino acids. The germline CDR1 and CDR2 sequences are LNHDA and SQIVND (reference sequence).

J is TRBJ2-3 and V is TRBV18; without DNA, the TCRdb call of TRBD2 cannot be checked. The CDR3 has 20 residues. The germline CDR1 and CDR2 sequences are KGHSH and LQKENI. This CDR3 reads CASSPLSRTSGRPGPDTQYF.

By frequency, this clonotype is medium-sized. The CDR3 is CSGGGLTDTQYF. V is TRBV29-1 and J is TRBJ2-3; absent DNA, TCRdb's TRBD1 call cannot be checked. The CDR3 sequence is 12 residues long. Germline CDR1 SQVTM, CDR2 ANQGSEA.

The V gene is TRBV10-3, the J gene TRBJ2-5. The CDR3 consists of 13 residues. Germline CDR1 reads ENHRY; CDR2 reads SYGVKD. Here the CDR3 reads CAISARVGETQYF.

Measured by frequency, this clonotype is medium-sized (0.01 to 0.1%). The V and J genes are TRBV6-1 and TRBJ2-7; without DNA, the TCRdb call of TRBD2 cannot be checked. Germline CDR1 is MNHNS and CDR2 is SASEGT. The CDR3 spans 13 residues. CDR3 residues: CASSEGRPYEQYF.

Judged by frequency, this clonotype is medium-sized (0.01 to 0.1%). V and J are TRBV6-5 and TRBJ2-7; TCRdb lists TRBD2, though no DNA is available to test this call. The V gene's germline CDR1 is MNHEY and CDR2 SVGAGI. CDR3 size: 15 residues. The CDR3 reads CASSLGRGSSYEQYF.

Frequency places this clonotype as medium-sized (0.01 to 0.1%). The chain recombines TRBV19 with TRBJ2-7; the TRBD1 assignment by TCRdb is unverifiable without DNA. This CDR3 contains 14 residues. CDR1 LNHDA and CDR2 SQIVND come from the germline V gene (reference sequence). The CDR3 loop is CASSVGAAAYEQYF.

Judged by frequency, this clonotype is medium-sized. V is TRBV27 and J is TRBJ1-1; no DNA is available, so the TRBD1 call from TCRdb remains unchecked. CDR3 size: 12 residues. In germline, CDR1 is MNHEY, CDR2 SMNVEV (reference sequence). The CDR3 sequence is CASSRQQGKAFF.

The chain uses TRBV7-9 and TRBJ2-3; TCRdb's assignment of TRBD2 cannot be checked, as there is no DNA. The germline gives CDR1 SEHNR, CDR2 FQNEAQ (reference sequence). The length of the CDR3 is 13 residues. CDR3 amino acids: CASSLQTSGRGYF.

By frequency, this clonotype is medium-sized. The V and J genes are TRBV6-4 and TRBJ2-1. The CDR3 is 15 amino acids. In germline, CDR1 is MRHNA, CDR2 SNTAGT. CDR3 loop: CASSDSARSYNEQFF.

Frequency places this clonotype as medium-sized. The chain is built from TRBV19 and TRBJ1-5; without DNA, the TCRdb call of TRBD1 cannot be checked. Germline V gives CDR1 LNHDA, CDR2 SQIVND (reference sequence). The CDR3 has 14 residues. The CDR3 sequence: CASSWTGVNQPQHF.

This clonotype is labeled medium-sized based on frequency. This sequence joins TRBV19 and TRBJ2-1; TCRdb outputs TRBD2, but without DNA this stays unchecked. CDR3 size: 16 residues. Germline V gene sequence: CDR1 LNHDA, CDR2 SQIVND (reference sequence). CDR3 protein: CASSPRSGGIDNEQFF. Filled out from reference TRBV19 and TRBJ2-1, the complete variable domain reads DGGITQSPKYLFRKEGQNVTLSCEQNLNHDAMYWYRQDPGQGLRLIYYSQIVNDFQKGDIAEGYSVSREKKESFPLTVTSAQKNPTAFYLCASSPRSGGIDNEQFFGPGTRLTVL.

The rearrangement uses TRBV4-3 and TRBJ2-5; TCRdb's D call, TRBD2, is unchecked because there is no DNA. CDR3 length: 15 amino acids. Per germline, CDR1 LGHNA and CDR2 YSLEER. The CDR3 reads CASSQDRASGETQYF.

This clonotype registers medium-sized by frequency. This chain joins TRBV6-5 and TRBJ1-2; TCRdb outputs TRBD1, but without DNA this stays unchecked. From germline, CDR1 is MNHEY and CDR2 SVGAGI. This CDR3 spans 14 amino acids. CDR3 in amino acids: CASRPDRGNYGYTF.